These T cell receptor beta chains were read from a single sample in a study of shared clonotypes between healthy human individuals. The repertoire was sequenced with immunoSEQ multiplex PCR; TCRdb's copy has only in-frame clones and lacks some. This table holds about 680,000 clones, approximately 79% found once. The material sequenced was memory CD4+ T cells sorted from blood. Every receptor here comes from a young woman in good health. Each CDR3 is given without its conserved first and last residue.

V gene	J gene	CDR3 protein
TRBV7-9	TRBJ1-4	ASSQGIGYEKLF
TRBV6-5	TRBJ2-7	ASSYTSDPYEQY
TRBV6-1	TRBJ2-7	ASSPGTSGKQQY
TRBV20-1	TRBJ2-5	SATGTPQY
TRBV6-1	TRBJ1-2	ASSGGKGGYGYT
TRBV30	TRBJ2-1	ACAYLPNEQF
TRBV6-1	TRBJ1-2	ASSVTGGDYGYT
TRBV11-2	TRBJ2-1	ASSLFTNGGAYNEQF
TRBV19	TRBJ1-2	ASRQAIYGYGYT
TRBV5-1	TRBJ2-1	ASSLLAGNHNEQF
TRBV4-1	TRBJ2-2	ASRRQGAEAGELF